Sequencing of this T cell receptor beta chain was carried out in a study of blood T cells in healthy people across ages. Overall study results and limits: Strong correlation existed between TCR beta diversity and naive T cell percentage. No conclusive comparison of naive versus antigen-experienced cells was possible with unsorted PBMCs.

PCR was performed a second time for roughly 6 to 12 cycles using a sample-barcoded 5' primer and a J-beta primer mix. MiXCR, run by TCRdb on the 5' RACE reads, gives a single entry per CDR3 protein. The sample lists roughly 1,300,000 distinct CDR3 sequences; around 59% were seen once. V dropped 5 bases and J dropped 5; count of bases not matched to a gene: 3. There are 12 residues in the CDR3. Germline V gives CDR1 DFQATT, CDR2 SNEGSKA (reference sequence). Note on this clonotype: Its antigen remains unidentified.

The TCR sequence derives from a man aged 18-30 years in good health. Material for sequencing was blood. This rearrangement joins TRBV20-1 to TRBJ2-7; 10 bases are a match to TRBD1. As DNA, the CDR3 is TGCAGTGCTCCCGGGACAGGGGACGAGCAGTACTTC. It is translated as CSAPGTGDEQYF.